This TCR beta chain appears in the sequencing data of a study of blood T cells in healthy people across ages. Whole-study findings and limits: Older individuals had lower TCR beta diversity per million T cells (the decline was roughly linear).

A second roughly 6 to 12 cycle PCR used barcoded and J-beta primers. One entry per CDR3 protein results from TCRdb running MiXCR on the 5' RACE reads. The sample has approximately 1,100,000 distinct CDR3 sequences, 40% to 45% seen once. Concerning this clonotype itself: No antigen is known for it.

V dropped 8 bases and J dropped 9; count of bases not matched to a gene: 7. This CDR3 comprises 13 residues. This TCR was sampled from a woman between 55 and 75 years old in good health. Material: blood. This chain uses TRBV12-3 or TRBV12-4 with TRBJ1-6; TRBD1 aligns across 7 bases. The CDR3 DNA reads TGTGCCAGCGGAGCAGGGGGGGGTTCACCCCTCCACTTT. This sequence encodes CASGAGGGSPLHF.